These T cell receptor beta chains were read from a single sample in a study of T cells after yellow fever vaccination. Each CDR3 protein is one row after TCRdb ran MiXCR on the 5' RACE reads. The repertoire holds approximately 580,000 distinct CDR3 sequences, with around 17% as singletons. The material sequenced was PBMCs, taken less than 6 days after the first yellow fever vaccination. The receptor source for this set is a man aged 18 to 29 who received the YFV17D yellow fever vaccine. The CDR3 runs from the conserved cysteine through the conserved F or W. Fields, in order: V gene, D gene, J gene, clone size, CDR3 DNA, CDR3 protein. The D gene is left open where the match is weak. Rows may omit the clone size; those that give it use once, few, many or a size class.

TRBV3-1	NA	TRBJ2-3	few	TGTGCCAGCAGCGCGGGGACTCGAGATACGCAGTATTTT	CASSAGTRDTQYF
TRBV9	TRBD2	TRBJ2-1	NA	TGTGCCAGCAGCTCACAAGCGGGGAACTACAATGAGCAGTTCTTC	CASSSQAGNYNEQFF
TRBV7-8	NA	TRBJ1-5	NA	TGTGCCAGCAGCTTAGACAGGGCGATAATTGTGCCCCAGCATTTT	CASSLDRAIIVPQHF
TRBV6-6	NA	TRBJ2-5	few	TGTGCCAGCAGTTCAGGGACCCCAGAGACCCAGTACTTC	CASSSGTPETQYF
TRBV7-7	NA	TRBJ2-5	few	TGTGCCAGCAGCTACGGTGGGGGATTTAGGGAGACCCAGTACTTC	CASSYGGGFRETQYF
TRBV6-2/TRBV6-3	TRBD2	TRBJ2-3	NA	TGTGCCAGCAGATCCTTCCTAGCGGGGGTCGGCACAGATACGCAGTATTTT	CASRSFLAGVGTDTQYF
TRBV6-1	TRBD1	TRBJ2-3	NA	TGTGCCAGCAGCGACAGGGGTGAAGATACGCAGTATTTT	CASSDRGEDTQYF
TRBV28	NA	TRBJ1-1	few	TGTGCCAGCAGTTTAATTGTTGGACTCGGAGTCACTGAAGCTTTCTTT	CASSLIVGLGVTEAFF
TRBV6-1	NA	TRBJ1-3	few	TGTGCCAGCACCGAGGGGGACACAAACTCTGGAAACACCATATATTTT	CASTEGDTNSGNTIYF
TRBV7-9	TRBD1	TRBJ2-7	few	TGTGCCAGCAGCTTTAGCGCAGGACAGGTGGCCTACGAGCAGTACTTC	CASSFSAGQVAYEQYF
TRBV2	TRBD1	TRBJ2-7	NA	TGTGCCAGCCGGGCTCGACAGGGCTACGAGCAGTACTTC	CASRARQGYEQYF
TRBV12-3/TRBV12-4	TRBD1	TRBJ1-4	NA	TGTGCCAGCAGCGACAGGGGGCGGCCAGAAAAACTGTTTTTT	CASSDRGRPEKLFF
TRBV10-3	NA	TRBJ2-3	NA	TGTGCCATCAGTGATGGACATCCTGGGGCGGATACGCAGTATTTT	CAISDGHPGADTQYF
TRBV12-3/TRBV12-4	NA	TRBJ2-5	many	TGTGCCAGCAGCCCCTTAGCCGGGGGCCAAGAGACCCAGTACTTC	CASSPLAGGQETQYF
TRBV13	TRBD1	TRBJ1-2	few	TGTGCCAGCAGCACAGACGGGACAGCCTATAACTATGGCTACACCTTC	CASSTDGTAYNYGYTF
TRBV2	NA	TRBJ1-5	few	TGTGCCAGCAGTCCGAGGGATCAGCCCCAGCATTTT	CASSPRDQPQHF
TRBV6-2/TRBV6-3	NA	TRBJ2-7	few	TGTGCCAGCTTGAGTCCCATCTCCTACGAGCAGTACTTC	CASLSPISYEQYF
TRBV3-1	NA	TRBJ2-1	many	TGTGCCAGCAGCCAAATTACCGGGACCTACAATGAGCAGTTCTTC	CASSQITGTYNEQFF
TRBV7-2	TRBD1	TRBJ1-2	many	TGTGCCAGCAGTCCCAGGGGGAATGGCTACACCTTC	CASSPRGNGYTF
TRBV30	NA	TRBJ2-5	few	TGTGCCTGGAGTTCTAGCGCCGGGGAGACCCAGTACTTC	CAWSSSAGETQYF
TRBV4-3	NA	TRBJ1-1	NA	TGCGCCAGCAGCCAAGAGGGGGTTGATGTAGCTTTCTTT	CASSQEGVDVAFF
TRBV6-1	TRBD1	TRBJ1-1	few	TGTGCCAGCAGACGACAGGGGGTTAACACTGAAGCTTTCTTT	CASRRQGVNTEAFF
TRBV18	TRBD2	TRBJ2-1	few	TGTGCCAGCTCACCCCTATTAGCGGGGGACGGGGATGAGCAGTTCTTC	CASSPLLAGDGDEQFF
TRBV9	NA	TRBJ2-1	many	TGTGCCAGCAGCGTGAGAAGGGCCCCTTCCTACAATGAGCAGTTCTTC	CASSVRRAPSYNEQFF
TRBV5-1	NA	TRBJ2-7	NA	TGCGCCAGCAGCTTGGAGGCGCGGGGAACCTACGAGCAGTACTTC	CASSLEARGTYEQYF
TRBV4-3	NA	TRBJ1-3	NA	TGCGCCAGCAGCCAAGAACCGAGGTCCAGCTCTGGAAACACCATATATTTT	CASSQEPRSSSGNTIYF
TRBV4-3	TRBD2	TRBJ2-2	NA	TGCGCCAGCAGCCAGGGGGGGGGGTCCGGGGAGCTGTTTTTT	CASSQGGGSGELFF
TRBV5-1	NA	TRBJ1-2	NA	TGCGCCAGCAGCCCCGGACACTCGGCTAACTATGGCTACACCTTC	CASSPGHSANYGYTF
TRBV6-5	TRBD1	TRBJ1-2	NA	TGTGCCAGCAGTTATTCTACAGGGGGATATGGCTACACCTTC	CASSYSTGGYGYTF
TRBV6-2/TRBV6-3	NA	TRBJ2-1	few	TGTGCCAGCAGTTTAGGGGGTTCGAATGAGCAGTTCTTC	CASSLGGSNEQFF
TRBV6-2/TRBV6-3	NA	TRBJ2-2	NA	TGTGCCAGCAGTTTGGGTCTCCCAGGGGAGAACACCGGGGAGCTGTTTTTT	CASSLGLPGENTGELFF
TRBV27	NA	TRBJ1-3	NA	TGTGCCAGCAGTTTGGGGGACCCCTCTGGAAACACCATATATTTT	CASSLGDPSGNTIYF
TRBV13	NA	TRBJ2-3	NA	TGTGCCAGCAGCTCGCAGGCGCTACTTAGCACAGATACGCAGTATTTT	CASSSQALLSTDTQYF
TRBV25-1	NA	TRBJ1-5	NA	TGTGCCAGCAGTGAATCGGGTGTCCATCAGCCCCAGCATTTT	CASSESGVHQPQHF